The rows below give T cell receptor beta chains drawn from one sample of a study of T cells in Graves' hyperthyroidism and ophthalmopathy. MiXCR, applied by TCRdb to the multiplex PCR reads, yields one record per CDR3 protein. The sample has 400,000 to 550,000 distinct CDR3 sequences, approximately 15% seen once. The sample taken for sequencing was blood. The receptor source for this set is a woman aged 18-29 years with Graves' hyperthyroidism. Both conserved end residues are part of each CDR3. A D gene is named only where the DNA matches it firmly. The size of a clone is reported for some rows only, either as once, few or many, or as a class for expanded clones.

>.|TRBJ2-2|many|TRBV6-2/TRBV6-3
CASSSDHRDARLGELFF
TGTGCCAGCAGTTCCGACCACCGGGACGCTAGGCTTGGGGAGCTGTTTTTT
>TRBD2|TRBJ2-1|.|TRBV10-3
CATRQALGTSEVNEQFF
TGTGCCACTAGACAGGCTCTCGGGACTAGCGAAGTGAATGAGCAGTTCTTC
>.|TRBJ2-1|.|TRBV29-1
CSATGGAYNEQFF
TGCAGCGCCACGGGGGGCGCCTACAATGAGCAGTTCTTC
>.|TRBJ2-5|.|TRBV20-1
CSATPLGGPQETQYF
TGCAGTGCTACTCCCTTGGGGGGACCTCAAGAGACCCAGTACTTC
>TRBD1|TRBJ2-2|.|TRBV27
CASSLRGLEELFF
TGTGCCAGCAGCCTCAGGGGGCTGGAGGAGCTGTTTTTT
>.|TRBJ1-4|.|TRBV19
CATWGQGREKLFF
TGTGCCACCTGGGGGCAGGGTCGGGAAAAACTGTTTTTT
>.|TRBJ1-4|many|TRBV3-1
CASSQGHAGEKLFF
TGTGCCAGCAGCCAAGGGCACGCGGGTGAAAAACTGTTTTTT
>.|TRBJ1-1|few|TRBV12-3/TRBV12-4
CASSLQVPEAFF
TGTGCCAGCAGTTTACAGGTCCCTGAAGCTTTCTTT
>.|TRBJ2-2|many|TRBV11-1
CASSRGGKGNTGELFF
TGTGCCAGCAGCCGGGGCGGGAAGGGAAACACCGGGGAGCTGTTTTTT
>.|TRBJ2-2|many|TRBV12-3/TRBV12-4
CASRKGFQGTGELFF
TGTGCCAGCAGAAAGGGTTTTCAGGGCACCGGGGAGCTGTTTTTT
>TRBD2|TRBJ2-5|.|TRBV20-1
CSARADSGSPQETQYF
TGCAGTGCTAGAGCTGATAGCGGGAGTCCACAAGAGACCCAGTACTTC
>.|TRBJ2-5|few|TRBV10-3
CAINQGAQETQYF
TGTGCCATCAATCAGGGAGCCCAAGAGACCCAGTACTTC
>TRBD2|TRBJ2-1|.|TRBV6-1
CASIWTSASYNEQFF
TGTGCCAGCATATGGACTAGCGCATCATACAATGAGCAGTTCTTC
>.|TRBJ1-4|many|TRBV18
CASSGAPVGEKLFF
TGTGCCAGCTCGGGGGCGCCGGTGGGTGAAAAACTGTTTTTT
>.|TRBJ1-2|.|TRBV3-1
CASSPSGGDYGYTF
TGTGCCAGCAGCCCTTCGGGGGGGGACTATGGCTACACCTTC
>.|TRBJ2-3|many|TRBV20-1
CSAPTGAQGTQYF
TGCAGTGCTCCGACAGGTGCTCAGGGTACGCAGTATTTT
>TRBD1|TRBJ2-3|.|TRBV7-3
CASSPSTGATDTQYF
TGTGCCAGCAGCCCCTCCACAGGGGCCACAGATACGCAGTATTTT
>TRBD1|TRBJ1-4|few|TRBV9
CASSSSGGLNEKLFF
TGTGCCAGCAGTTCGTCAGGGGGCTTGAATGAAAAACTGTTTTTT
>TRBD1|TRBJ2-3|.|TRBV7-7
CASSLDRSDTQYF
TGTGCCAGCAGCTTGGACAGGTCAGATACGCAGTATTTT